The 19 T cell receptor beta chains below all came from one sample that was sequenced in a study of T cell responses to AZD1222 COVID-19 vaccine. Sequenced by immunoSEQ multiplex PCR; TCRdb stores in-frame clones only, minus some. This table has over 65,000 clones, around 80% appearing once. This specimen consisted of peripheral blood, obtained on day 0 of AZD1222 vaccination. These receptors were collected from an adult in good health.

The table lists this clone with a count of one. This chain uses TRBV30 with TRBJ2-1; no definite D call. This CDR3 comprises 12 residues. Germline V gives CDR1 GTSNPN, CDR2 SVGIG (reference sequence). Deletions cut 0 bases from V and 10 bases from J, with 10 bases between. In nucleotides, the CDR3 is TGTGCCTGGAGTGTGCAGAGACAAGAGCAGTTCTTC. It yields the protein CAWSVQRQEQFF.

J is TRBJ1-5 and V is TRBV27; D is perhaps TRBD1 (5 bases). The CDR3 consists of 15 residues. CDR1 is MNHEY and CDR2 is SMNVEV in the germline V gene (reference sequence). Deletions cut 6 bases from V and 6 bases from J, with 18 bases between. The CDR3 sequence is CASSLRVGAAQPQHF. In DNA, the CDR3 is TGTGCCAGCAGCCTCAGGGTAGGCGCGGCTCAGCCCCAGCATTTT.

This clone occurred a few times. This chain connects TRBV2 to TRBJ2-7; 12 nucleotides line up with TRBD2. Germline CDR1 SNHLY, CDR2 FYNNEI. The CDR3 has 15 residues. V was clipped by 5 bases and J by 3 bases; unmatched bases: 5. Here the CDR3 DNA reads TGTGCCAGCAGTCGACTAGCGGGAGAAAACTACGAGCAGTACTTC. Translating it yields CASSRLAGENYEQYF.

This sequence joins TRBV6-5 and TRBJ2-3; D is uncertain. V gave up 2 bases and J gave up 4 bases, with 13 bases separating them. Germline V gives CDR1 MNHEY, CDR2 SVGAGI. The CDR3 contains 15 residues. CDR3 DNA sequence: TGTGCCAGCAGTTACAGATCCAGTAGGGCAGATACGCAGTATTTT. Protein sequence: CASSYRSSRADTQYF.

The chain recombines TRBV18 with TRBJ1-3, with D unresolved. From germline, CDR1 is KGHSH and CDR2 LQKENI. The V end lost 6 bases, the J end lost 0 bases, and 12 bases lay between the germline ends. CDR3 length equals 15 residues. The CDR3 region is CASSPGESSGNTIYF. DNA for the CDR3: TGTGCCAGCTCGCCCGGGGAAAGCTCTGGAAACACCATATATTTT.

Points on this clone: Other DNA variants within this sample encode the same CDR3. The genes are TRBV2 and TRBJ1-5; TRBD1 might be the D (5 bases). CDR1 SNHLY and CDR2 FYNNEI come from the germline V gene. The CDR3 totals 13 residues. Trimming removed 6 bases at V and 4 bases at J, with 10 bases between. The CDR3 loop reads CASRPDSNQPQHF. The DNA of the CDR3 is TGTGCCAGCAGACCCGACAGTAATCAGCCCCAGCATTTT.

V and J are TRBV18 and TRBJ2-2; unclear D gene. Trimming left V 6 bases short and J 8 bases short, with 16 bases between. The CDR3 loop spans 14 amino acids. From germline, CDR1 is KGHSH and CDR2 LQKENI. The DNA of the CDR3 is TGTGCCAGCTCGCAGACTCTCTCCCCAGGGGAGCTGTTTTTT. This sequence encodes CASSQTLSPGELFF.

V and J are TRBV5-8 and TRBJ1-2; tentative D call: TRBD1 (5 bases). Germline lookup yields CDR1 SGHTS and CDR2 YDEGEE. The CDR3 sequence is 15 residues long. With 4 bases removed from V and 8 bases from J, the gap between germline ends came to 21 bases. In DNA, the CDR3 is TGTGCCAGCAGCAGAGACAGCGGAAGCCCTCGAGGCTACACCTTC. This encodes CASSRDSGSPRGYTF.

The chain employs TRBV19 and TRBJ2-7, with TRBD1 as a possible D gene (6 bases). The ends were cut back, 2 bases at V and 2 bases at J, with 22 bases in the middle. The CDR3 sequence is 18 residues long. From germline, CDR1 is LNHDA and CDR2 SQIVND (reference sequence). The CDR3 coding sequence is TGTGCCAGTAGTATAAAGTGGAGTAGGGCAGGGGAACCCTACGAGCAGTACTTC. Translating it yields CASSIKWSRAGEPYEQYF.

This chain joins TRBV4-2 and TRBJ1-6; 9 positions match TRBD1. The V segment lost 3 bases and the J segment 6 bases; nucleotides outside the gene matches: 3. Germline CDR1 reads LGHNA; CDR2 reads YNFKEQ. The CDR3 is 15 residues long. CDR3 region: CASSQEDRGNSPLHF. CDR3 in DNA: TGTGCCAGCAGCCAGGAGGACAGGGGTAATTCACCCCTCCACTTT.

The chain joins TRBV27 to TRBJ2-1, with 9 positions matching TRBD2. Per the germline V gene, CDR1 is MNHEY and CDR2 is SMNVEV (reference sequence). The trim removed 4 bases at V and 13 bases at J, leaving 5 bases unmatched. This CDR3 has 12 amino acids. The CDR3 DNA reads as TGTGCCAGCAGTTGGGGTGGGACTAGCCAGTTCTTC. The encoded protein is CASSWGGTSQFF.

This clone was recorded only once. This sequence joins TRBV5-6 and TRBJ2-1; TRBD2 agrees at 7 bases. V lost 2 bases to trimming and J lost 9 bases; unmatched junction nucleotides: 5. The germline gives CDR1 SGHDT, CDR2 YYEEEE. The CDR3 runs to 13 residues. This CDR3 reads CASSLAREGEQFF. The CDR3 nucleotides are TGTGCCAGCAGCTTAGCTAGGGAGGGTGAGCAGTTCTTC.

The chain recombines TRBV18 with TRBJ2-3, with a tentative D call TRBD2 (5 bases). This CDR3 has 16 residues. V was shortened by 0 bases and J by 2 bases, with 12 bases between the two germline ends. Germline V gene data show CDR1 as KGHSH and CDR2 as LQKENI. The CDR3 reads CASSPPSVQLTDTQYF. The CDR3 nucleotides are TGTGCCAGCTCACCACCTAGCGTACAACTCACAGATACGCAGTATTTT.

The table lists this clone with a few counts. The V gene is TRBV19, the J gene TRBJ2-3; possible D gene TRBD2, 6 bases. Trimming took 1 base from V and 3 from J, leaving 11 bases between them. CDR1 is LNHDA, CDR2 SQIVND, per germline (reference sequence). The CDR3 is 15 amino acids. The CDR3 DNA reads TGTGCCAGTAGTATAGGTGGGCGGGAAACAGATACGCAGTATTTT. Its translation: CASSIGGRETDTQYF.

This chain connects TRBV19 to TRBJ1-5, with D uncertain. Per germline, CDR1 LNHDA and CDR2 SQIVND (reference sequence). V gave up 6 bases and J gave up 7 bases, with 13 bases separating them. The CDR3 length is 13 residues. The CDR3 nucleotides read TGTGCCAGTAGCCAGGAAGACGACCAGCCCCAGCATTTT. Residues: CASSQEDDQPQHF.

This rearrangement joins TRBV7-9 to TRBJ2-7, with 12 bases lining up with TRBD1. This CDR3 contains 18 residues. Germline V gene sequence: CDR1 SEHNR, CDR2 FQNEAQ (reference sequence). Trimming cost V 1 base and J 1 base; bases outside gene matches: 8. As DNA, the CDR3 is TGTGCCAGCAGCTTAGAGGGAGCGGGACAGGGGGCATCCTACGAGCAGTACTTC. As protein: CASSLEGAGQGASYEQYF.

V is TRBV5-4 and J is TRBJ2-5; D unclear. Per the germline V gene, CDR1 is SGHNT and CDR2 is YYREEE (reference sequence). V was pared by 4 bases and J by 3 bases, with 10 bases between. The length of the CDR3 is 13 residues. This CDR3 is CASSLEWEETQYF. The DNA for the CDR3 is TGTGCCAGCAGCCTAGAGTGGGAAGAGACCCAGTACTTC.

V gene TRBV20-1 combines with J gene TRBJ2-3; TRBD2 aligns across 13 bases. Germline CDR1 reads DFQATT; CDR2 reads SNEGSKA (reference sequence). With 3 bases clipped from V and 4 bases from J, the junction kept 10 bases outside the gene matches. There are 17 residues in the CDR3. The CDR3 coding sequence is TGCAGTGCTAGTTCGGGACTAGCGGGATTTTTTTCAGATACGCAGTATTTT. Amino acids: CSASSGLAGFFSDTQYF.

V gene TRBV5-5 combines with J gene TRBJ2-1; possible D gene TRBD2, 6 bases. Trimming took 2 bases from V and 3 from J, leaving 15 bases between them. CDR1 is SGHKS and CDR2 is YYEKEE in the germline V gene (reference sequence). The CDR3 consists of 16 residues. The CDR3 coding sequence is TGTGCCAGCAGCTTAACCCGGGGAGGCGTCTACAATGAGCAGTTCTTC. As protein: CASSLTRGGVYNEQFF. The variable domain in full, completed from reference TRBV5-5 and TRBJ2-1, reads DAGVTQSPTHLIKTRGQQVTLRCSPISGHKSVSWYQQVLGQGPQFIFQYYEKEERGRGNFPDRFSARQFPNYSSELNVNALLLGDSALYLCASSLTRGGVYNEQFFGPGTRLTVL.